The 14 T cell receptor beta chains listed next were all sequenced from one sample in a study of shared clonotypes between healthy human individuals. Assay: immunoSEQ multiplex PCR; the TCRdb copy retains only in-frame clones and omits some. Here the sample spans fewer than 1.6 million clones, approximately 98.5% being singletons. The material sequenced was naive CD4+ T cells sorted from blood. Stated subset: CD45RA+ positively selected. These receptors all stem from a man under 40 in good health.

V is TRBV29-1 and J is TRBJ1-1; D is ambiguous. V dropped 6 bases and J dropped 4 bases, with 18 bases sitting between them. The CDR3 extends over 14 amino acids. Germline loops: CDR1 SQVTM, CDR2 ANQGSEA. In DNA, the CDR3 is TGCAGCGTAGGCGGTCGGGTGGGAGGCACTGAAGCTTTCTTT. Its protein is CSVGGRVGGTEAFF.

The CDR3 nucleotides read TGTGCCAGCAGCGTAGCGCAGGGGGTTGTGAGCAAGTATCGGAGCACAGATACGCAGTATTTT. Protein: CASSVAQGVVSKYRSTDTQYF. The V gene is TRBV9, the J gene TRBJ2-3, with 7 bases identical to TRBD1. The V segment lost 0 bases and the J segment 0 bases; nucleotides outside the gene matches: 19. Germline V gene data show CDR1 as SGDLS and CDR2 as YYNGEE. The CDR3 runs to 21 residues. The variable domain in full, completed from reference TRBV9 and TRBJ2-3, reads DSGVTQTPKHLITATGQRVTLRCSPRSGDLSVYWYQQSLDQGLQFLIQYYNGEERAKGNILERFSAQQFPDLHSELNLSSLELGDSALYFCASSVAQGVVSKYRSTDTQYFGPGTRLTVL.

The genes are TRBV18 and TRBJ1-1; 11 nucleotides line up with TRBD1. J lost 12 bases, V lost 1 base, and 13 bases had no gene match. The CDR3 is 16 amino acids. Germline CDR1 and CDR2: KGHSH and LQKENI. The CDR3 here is CASSPLGTGGSLFTFF. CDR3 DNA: TGTGCCAGCTCACCACTCGGGACAGGGGGATCACTATTCACTTTCTTT.

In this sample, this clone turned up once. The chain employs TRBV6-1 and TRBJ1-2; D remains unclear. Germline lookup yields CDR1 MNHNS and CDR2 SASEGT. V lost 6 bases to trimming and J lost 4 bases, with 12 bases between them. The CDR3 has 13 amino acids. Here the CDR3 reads CASRSYSSYGYTF. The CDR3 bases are TGTGCCAGCAGATCCTACAGCTCCTATGGCTACACCTTC.

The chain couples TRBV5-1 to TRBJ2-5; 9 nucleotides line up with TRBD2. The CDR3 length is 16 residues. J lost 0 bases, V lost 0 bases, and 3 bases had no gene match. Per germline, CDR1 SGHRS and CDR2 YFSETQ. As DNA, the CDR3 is TGCGCCAGCAGCTTGGGACTAGCGGACTACCAAGAGACCCAGTACTTC. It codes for CASSLGLADYQETQYF.

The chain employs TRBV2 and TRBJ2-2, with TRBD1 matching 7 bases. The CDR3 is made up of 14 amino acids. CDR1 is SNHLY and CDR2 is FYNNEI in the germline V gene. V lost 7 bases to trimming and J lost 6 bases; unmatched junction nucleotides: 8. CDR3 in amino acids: CASIVTTGPGELFF. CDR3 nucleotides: TGTGCCAGCATTGTGACGACAGGGCCCGGGGAGCTGTTTTTT.

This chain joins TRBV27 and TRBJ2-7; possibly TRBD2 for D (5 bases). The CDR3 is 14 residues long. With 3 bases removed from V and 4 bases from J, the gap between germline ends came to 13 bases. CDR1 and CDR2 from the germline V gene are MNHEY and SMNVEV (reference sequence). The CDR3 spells CASSFTRRGYEQYF. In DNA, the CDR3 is TGTGCCAGCAGTTTTACGCGGAGAGGGTACGAGCAGTACTTC.

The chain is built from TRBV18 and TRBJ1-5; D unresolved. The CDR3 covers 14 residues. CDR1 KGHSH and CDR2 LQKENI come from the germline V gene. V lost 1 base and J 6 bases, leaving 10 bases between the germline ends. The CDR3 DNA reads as TGTGCCAGCTCACCACGCGGGGATGTTCAGCCCCAGCATTTT. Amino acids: CASSPRGDVQPQHF.

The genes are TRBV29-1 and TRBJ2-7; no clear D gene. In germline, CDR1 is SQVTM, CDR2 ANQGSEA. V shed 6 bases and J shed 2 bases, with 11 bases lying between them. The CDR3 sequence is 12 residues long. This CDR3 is CSVTRATYEQYF. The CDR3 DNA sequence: TGCAGCGTCACACGGGCTACCTACGAGCAGTACTTC.

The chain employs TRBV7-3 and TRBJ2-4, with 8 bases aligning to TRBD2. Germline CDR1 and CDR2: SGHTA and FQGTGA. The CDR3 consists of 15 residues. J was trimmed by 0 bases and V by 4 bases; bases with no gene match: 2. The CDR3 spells CASSSRGGAKNIQYF. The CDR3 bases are TGTGCCAGCAGCTCCCGGGGGGGAGCCAAAAACATTCAGTACTTC.

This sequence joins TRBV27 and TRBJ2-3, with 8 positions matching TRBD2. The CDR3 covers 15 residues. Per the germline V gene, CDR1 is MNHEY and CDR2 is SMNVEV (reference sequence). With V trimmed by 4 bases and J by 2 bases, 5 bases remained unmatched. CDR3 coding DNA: TGTGCCAGCAGTTCCCTAGCGGGTGCCACAGATACGCAGTATTTT. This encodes CASSSLAGATDTQYF.

CDR3 nucleotides: TGTGCCAGCTCACCACCCCACACCGGGGAGCTGTTTTTT. This translates into CASSPPHTGELFF. The genes are TRBV18 and TRBJ2-2; D remains ambiguous. Germline CDR1 KGHSH, CDR2 LQKENI. With 0 bases removed from V and 3 bases from J, the gap between germline ends came to 2 bases. This CDR3 contains 13 residues.

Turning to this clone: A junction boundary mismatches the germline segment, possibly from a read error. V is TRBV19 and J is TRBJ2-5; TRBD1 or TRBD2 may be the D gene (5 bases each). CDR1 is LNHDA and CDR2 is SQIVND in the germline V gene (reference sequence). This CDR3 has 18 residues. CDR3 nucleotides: TGTGCCAGCAGTAGGGGTTTCGCCGAGAGGGCGTACCAAGAGACCCAGTACTTC. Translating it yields CASSRGFAERAYQETQYF.

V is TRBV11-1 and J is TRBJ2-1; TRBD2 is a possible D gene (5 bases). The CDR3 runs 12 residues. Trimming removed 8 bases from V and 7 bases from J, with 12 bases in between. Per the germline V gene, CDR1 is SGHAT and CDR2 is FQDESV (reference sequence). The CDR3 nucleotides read TGTGCCAGCGGGCTTAAGCGGAATGAGCAGTTCTTC. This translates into CASGLKRNEQFF. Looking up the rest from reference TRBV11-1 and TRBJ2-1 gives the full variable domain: EAEVAQSPRYKITEKSQAVAFWCDPISGHATLYWYRQILGQGPELLVQFQDESVVDDSQLPKDRFSAERLKGVDSTLKIQPAELGDSAMYLCASGLKRNEQFFGPGTRLTVL.